The clone carrying this T cell receptor (beta chain) came up many times. Its matching antigen is unknown. The sample originates from a study of T-cell reconstitution after alpha-beta-depleted transplantation in children. Points from the study as a whole: About two months after transplant, alpha-beta T cells reportedly came from several hundred expanded graft clones. From surviving recipient T cells and thymic progenitors came the high day-60 TCRbeta diversity observed in some patients. The main origin of T-cell counts and diversity one year after transplant was newly produced T cells.

This CDR3 has 13 amino acids. CDR1 LGHNA and CDR2 YSLEER come from the germline V gene. V lost 4 bases, J lost 7 bases, and 6 bases stayed unmatched. Preparation of the TCRbeta library involved a method that used unique molecular identifiers. TCRdb itself ran the PCR reads through MiXCR, one entry per CDR3 protein. The sample shows approximately 300,000 distinct CDR3 sequences, roughly a tenth of them seen only once. The input for sequencing was PBMCs, taken before TCRalphabeta/CD19-depleted stem cell transplant. J is TRBJ1-1 and V is TRBV4-3, with 7 nucleotides matching TRBD1. The sequence came from a boy in the first two years of life with acute myeloid leukemia, due to receive a stem cell transplant. In DNA, the CDR3 is TGCGCCAGCAGCCCGACAGGGTATGGTGAAGCTTTCTTT. It encodes CASSPTGYGEAFF.